Listed here are 3 T cell receptor beta chains from one sample, sequenced in a study of OX40 agonist ivuxolimab in advanced cancers. The repertoire was sequenced with immunoSEQ multiplex PCR; TCRdb's copy has only in-frame clones and lacks some. Altogether more than 70,000 clones are present, 80% to 90% being singletons, with the ten largest covering around 2%. The sequencing here drew on CD4+ or CD8+ T cells sorted from blood, taken in a trial of the OX40 agonist ivuxolimab. The receptors were sampled from an adult with an advanced solid tumor such as melanoma, head and neck, liver or kidney cancer.

This clone turned up a few times. V usage is TRBV5-1 and J usage is TRBJ2-3; weak D call: TRBD1 (5 bases). The ends were cut back, 0 bases at V and 2 bases at J, with 10 bases in the middle. There are 15 residues in the CDR3. Germline CDR1 is SGHRS and CDR2 is YFSETQ. The CDR3 here is CASSLEGPATDTQYF. CDR3 DNA: TGCGCCAGCAGCTTGGAGGGGCCCGCCACAGATACGCAGTATTTT.

The chain combines TRBV2 with TRBJ2-1, with D possibly matching TRBD1 (7 bases). The germline gives CDR1 SNHLY, CDR2 FYNNEI. This CDR3 spans 14 amino acids. Deletions cut 5 bases from V and 7 bases from J, with 15 bases between. The CDR3 is CASSRTGRGNEQFF. CDR3 bases: TGTGCCAGCAGTCGGACAGGTCGGGGGAATGAGCAGTTCTTC.

This clone appeared a single time. The chain joins TRBV7-2 to TRBJ2-1; 16 nucleotides match TRBD2. The ends lost 6 bases at V and 4 bases at J; junction bases unmatched: 9. CDR3 length equals 18 residues. Germline loops: CDR1 SGHTA, CDR2 FQGNSA. As DNA, the CDR3 is TGTGCCAGCAGAACTACCGGGACTAGCGGGGGGGTGTACAATGAGCAGTTCTTC. It specifies CASRTTGTSGGVYNEQFF.